These 10 T cell receptor beta chains were all obtained from the same sample, sequenced in a study of human T cells and chemical hapten exposure. Specified time point: pre-sensitization, week 0. This sample's treatment: therapeutic diphenylcyclopropenone sensitization with weekly scalp DPC. TCRdb reanalysed the RACE reads using MiXCR and keeps one entry per CDR3 protein. The table lists about 180,000 distinct CDR3 sequences, just under 30% of them singletons. Sample: whole blood, taken in connection with sensitization to the hapten diphenylcyclopropenone (DPC). These TCRs come from a woman in her 30s with alopecia areata. Some clones in this sample may be carry-over from other donors' samples.

The gene calls are TRBV20-1 and TRBJ2-2; 12 bases match TRBD2. The CDR3 totals 17 residues. Germline loops: CDR1 DFQATT, CDR2 SNEGSKA (reference sequence). V was pared by 1 base and J by 6 bases, with 9 bases of the junction left unmatched. CDR3 in amino acids: CSARVRLAGGLAGELFF. CDR3 coding DNA: TGCAGTGCTAGAGTTCGGCTAGCGGGAGGGCTTGCCGGGGAGCTGTTTTTT.

The genes are TRBV7-3 and TRBJ1-1, with D possibly TRBD1 on 6 matching bases. The CDR3 totals 15 residues. Trimming cost V 2 bases and J 0 bases, with 10 bases left between them. Germline V gene sequence: CDR1 SGHTA, CDR2 FQGTGA. The CDR3 loop is CASSLSGHLNTEAFF. The DNA for the CDR3 is TGTGCCAGCAGCTTATCGGGACACCTGAACACTGAAGCTTTCTTT.

This clonotype was recorded a few times. The gene calls are TRBV10-3 and TRBJ1-5; 10 nucleotides agree with TRBD1. The CDR3 length is 14 residues. Germline-derived CDR1 and CDR2 are ENHRY and SYGVKD. Germline trimming cut 6 bases from V and 3 bases from J; bases unmatched to any gene: 2. The CDR3 protein is CAIRGTGANQPQHF. CDR3 coding DNA: TGTGCCATCAGGGGGACAGGGGCCAATCAGCCCCAGCATTTT.

Of note for this clonotype: One end of the junction fails to match germline, which may point to a read error. The rearrangement joins TRBV29-1 to TRBJ2-1; unclear D gene. The germline V gene encodes CDR1 SQVTM and CDR2 ANQGSEA. The CDR3 is 14 residues long. The CDR3, as DNA: TGCAGCGCTGAATCCCTTAGCTCCTACAATGAGCAGTTCTTC. This gives the protein CSAESLSSYNEQFF.

This sequence joins TRBV5-1 and TRBJ2-7; 10 bases match TRBD1. J was trimmed by 5 bases and V by 4 bases; bases with no gene match: 9. Germline lookup yields CDR1 SGHRS and CDR2 YFSETQ. The CDR3 is 15 amino acids. The CDR3 region has the DNA TGCGCCAGCAGCCCAAGACAGGGGGCGTTCGACGAGCAGTACTTC. Protein product: CASSPRQGAFDEQYF.

This clonotype was detected a few times. The V and J genes are TRBV7-2 and TRBJ1-2, with TRBD1 matching 7 bases. Germline CDR1 SGHTA, CDR2 FQGNSA. This CDR3 is built from 12 residues. The V gene end was trimmed by 5 bases and the J gene end by 4 bases; junction bases not matched to a gene: 1. The CDR3 DNA reads as TGTGCCAGCAGCAGGGACAGCTATGGCTACACCTTC. It codes for CASSRDSYGYTF. Supplemented by reference TRBV7-2 and TRBJ1-2, the full variable domain reads GAGVSQSPSNKVTEKGKDVELRCDPISGHTALYWYRQSLGQGLEFLIYFQGNSAPDKSGLPSDRFSAERTGGSVSTLTIQRTQQEDSAVYLCASSRDSYGYTFGSGTRLTVV.

This clonotype was recorded a few times. The rearrangement uses TRBV28 and TRBJ2-1; the D gene is possibly TRBD2 (5 bases). CDR3 length: 13 residues. Germline V gives CDR1 MDHEN, CDR2 SYDVKM. V was shortened by 5 bases and J by 10 bases, with 15 bases between the two germline ends. The CDR3 is CASSLGLVGEQFF. CDR3 coding DNA: TGTGCCAGCAGTCTCGGACTGGTTGGCGAGCAGTTCTTC.

The genes are TRBV2 and TRBJ1-1, with 7 positions matching TRBD1. J was trimmed by 1 base and V by 6 bases; bases with no gene match: 8. Germline V lookup: CDR1 SNHLY, CDR2 FYNNEI. CDR3 length: 15 amino acids. Here the CDR3 reads CASSPQGMENTEAFF. The CDR3 region has the DNA TGTGCCAGCAGCCCACAGGGGATGGAGAACACTGAAGCTTTCTTT.

This clonotype was seen many times. The chain couples TRBV30 to TRBJ2-4; tentative D call: TRBD1 (5 bases). Germline assignment: CDR1 GTSNPN and CDR2 SVGIG (reference sequence). The CDR3 totals 14 residues. The V and J ends lost 0 bases and 3 bases respectively, with 9 bases between them. DNA of the CDR3: TGTGCCTGGAGTGTAAACAGGAACAAAAACATTCAGTACTTC. The encoded protein is CAWSVNRNKNIQYF.

This clonotype was counted between two and nine times. The V and J genes are TRBV5-1 and TRBJ2-1; 11 nucleotides match TRBD1. The CDR3 is 14 amino acids. After removal of 8 bases from V and 9 bases from J, the junction contained 10 bases not matched to a gene. CDR1 and CDR2 from the germline V gene are SGHRS and YFSETQ. For the CDR3, the DNA is TGCGCCAGTAAACCGGGACAGGGGGTTGGTGAGCAGTTCTTC. It encodes CASKPGQGVGEQFF. The full variable domain, with the rest looked up from reference TRBV5-1 and TRBJ2-1, is KAGVTQTPRYLIKTRGQQVTLSCSPISGHRSVSWYQQTPGQGLQFLFEYFSETQRNKGNFPGRFSGRQFSNSRSEMNVSTLELGDSALYLCASKPGQGVGEQFFGPGTRLTVL.